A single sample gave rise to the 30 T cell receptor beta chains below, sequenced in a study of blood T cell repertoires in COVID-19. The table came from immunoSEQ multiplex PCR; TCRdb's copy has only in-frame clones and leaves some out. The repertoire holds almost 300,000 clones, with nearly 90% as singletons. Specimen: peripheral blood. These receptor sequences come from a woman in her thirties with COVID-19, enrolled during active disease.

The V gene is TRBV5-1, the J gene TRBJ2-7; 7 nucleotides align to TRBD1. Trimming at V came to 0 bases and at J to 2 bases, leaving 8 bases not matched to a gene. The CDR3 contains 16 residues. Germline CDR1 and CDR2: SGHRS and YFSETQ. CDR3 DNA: TGCGCCAGCAGCTTGGGTGACAGGGTAGGAACCTACGAGCAGTACTTC. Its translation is CASSLGDRVGTYEQYF. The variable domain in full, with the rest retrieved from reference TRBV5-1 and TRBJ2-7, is KAGVTQTPRYLIKTRGQQVTLSCSPISGHRSVSWYQQTPGQGLQFLFEYFSETQRNKGNFPGRFSGRQFSNSRSEMNVSTLELGDSALYLCASSLGDRVGTYEQYFGPGTRLTVT.

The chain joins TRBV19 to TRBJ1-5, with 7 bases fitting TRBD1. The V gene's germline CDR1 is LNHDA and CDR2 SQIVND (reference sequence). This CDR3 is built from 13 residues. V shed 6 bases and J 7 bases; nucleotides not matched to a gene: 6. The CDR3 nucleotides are TGTGCCAGTAGCGACAGGGTATGGCAGCCCCAGCATTTT. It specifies CASSDRVWQPQHF.

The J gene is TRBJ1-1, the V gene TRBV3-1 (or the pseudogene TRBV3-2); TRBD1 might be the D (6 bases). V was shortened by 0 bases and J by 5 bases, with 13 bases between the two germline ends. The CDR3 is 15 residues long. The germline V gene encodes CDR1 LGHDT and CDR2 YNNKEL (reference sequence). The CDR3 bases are TGTGCCAGCAGCCAAGATGCGCGGGGGCGAACTGAAGCTTTCTTT. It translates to CASSQDARGRTEAFF.

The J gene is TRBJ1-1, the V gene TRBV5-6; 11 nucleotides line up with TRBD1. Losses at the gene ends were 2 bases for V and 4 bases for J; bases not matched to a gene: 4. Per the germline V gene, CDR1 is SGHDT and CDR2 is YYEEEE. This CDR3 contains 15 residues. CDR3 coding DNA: TGTGCCAGCAGCTTCCTCGGGACAGGGGGCACTGAAGCTTTCTTT. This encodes CASSFLGTGGTEAFF.

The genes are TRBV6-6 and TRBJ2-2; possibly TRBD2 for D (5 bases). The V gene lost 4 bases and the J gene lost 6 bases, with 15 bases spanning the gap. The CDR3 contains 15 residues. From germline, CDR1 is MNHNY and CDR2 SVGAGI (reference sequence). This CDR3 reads CASSSPLGSAGELFF. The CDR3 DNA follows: TGTGCCAGCAGTTCCCCACTAGGGTCGGCCGGGGAGCTGTTTTTT.

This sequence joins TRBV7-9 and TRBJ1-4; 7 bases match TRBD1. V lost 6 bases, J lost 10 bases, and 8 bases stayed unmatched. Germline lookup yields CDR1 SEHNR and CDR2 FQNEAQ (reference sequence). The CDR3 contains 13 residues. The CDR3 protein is CASSRGRDGKLFF. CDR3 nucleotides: TGTGCCAGCAGTAGGGGGCGAGATGGAAAACTGTTTTTT. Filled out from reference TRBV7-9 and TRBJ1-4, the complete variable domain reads DTGVSQNPRHKITKRGQNVTFRCDPISEHNRLYWYRQTLGQGPEFLTYFQNEAQLEKSRLLSDRFSAERPKGSFSTLEIQRTEQGDSAMYLCASSRGRDGKLFFGSGTQLSVL.

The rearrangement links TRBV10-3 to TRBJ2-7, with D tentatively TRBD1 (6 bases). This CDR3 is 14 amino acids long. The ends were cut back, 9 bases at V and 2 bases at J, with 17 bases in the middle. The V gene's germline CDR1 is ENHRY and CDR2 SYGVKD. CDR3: CAIKEDSMTYEQYF. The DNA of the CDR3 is TGTGCCATAAAAGAGGACAGTATGACCTACGAGCAGTACTTC.

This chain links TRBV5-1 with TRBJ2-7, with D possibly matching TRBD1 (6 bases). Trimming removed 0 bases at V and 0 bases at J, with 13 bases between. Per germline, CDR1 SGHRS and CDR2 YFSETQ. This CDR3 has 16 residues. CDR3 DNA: TGCGCCAGCAGCTTGGGGGCAGGGGTAAACTCCTACGAGCAGTACTTC. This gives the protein CASSLGAGVNSYEQYF.

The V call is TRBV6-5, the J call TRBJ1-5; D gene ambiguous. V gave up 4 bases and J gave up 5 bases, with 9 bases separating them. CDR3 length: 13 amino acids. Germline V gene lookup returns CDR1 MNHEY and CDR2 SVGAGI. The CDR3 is CASSSARYQPQHF. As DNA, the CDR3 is TGTGCCAGCAGTTCCGCTCGGTATCAGCCCCAGCATTTT.

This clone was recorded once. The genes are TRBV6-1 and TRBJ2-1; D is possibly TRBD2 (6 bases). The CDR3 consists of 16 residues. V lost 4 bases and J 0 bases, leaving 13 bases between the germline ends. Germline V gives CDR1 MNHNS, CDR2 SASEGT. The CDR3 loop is CASSVTGTVSYNEQFF. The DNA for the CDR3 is TGTGCCAGCAGTGTCACCGGGACTGTCTCCTACAATGAGCAGTTCTTC.

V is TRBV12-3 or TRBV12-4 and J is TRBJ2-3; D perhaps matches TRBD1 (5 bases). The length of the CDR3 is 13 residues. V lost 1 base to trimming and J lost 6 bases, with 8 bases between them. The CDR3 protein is CASSLDGADTQYF. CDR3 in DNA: TGTGCCAGCAGTTTAGATGGGGCGGATACGCAGTATTTT.

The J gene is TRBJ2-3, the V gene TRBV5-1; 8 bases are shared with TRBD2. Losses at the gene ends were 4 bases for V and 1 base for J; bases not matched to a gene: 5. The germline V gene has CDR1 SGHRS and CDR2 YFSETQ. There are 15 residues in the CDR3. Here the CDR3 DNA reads TGCGCCAGCAGCGTAGCTAGCGGGCGCACAGATACGCAGTATTTT. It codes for CASSVASGRTDTQYF. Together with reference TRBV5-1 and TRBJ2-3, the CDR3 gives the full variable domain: KAGVTQTPRYLIKTRGQQVTLSCSPISGHRSVSWYQQTPGQGLQFLFEYFSETQRNKGNFPGRFSGRQFSNSRSEMNVSTLELGDSALYLCASSVASGRTDTQYFGPGTRLTVL.

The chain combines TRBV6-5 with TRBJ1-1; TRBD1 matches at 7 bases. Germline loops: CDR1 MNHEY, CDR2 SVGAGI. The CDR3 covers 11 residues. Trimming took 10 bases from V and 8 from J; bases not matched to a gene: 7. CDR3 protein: CAIDRDGEAFF. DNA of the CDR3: TGTGCCATAGACAGGGATGGGGAAGCTTTCTTT.

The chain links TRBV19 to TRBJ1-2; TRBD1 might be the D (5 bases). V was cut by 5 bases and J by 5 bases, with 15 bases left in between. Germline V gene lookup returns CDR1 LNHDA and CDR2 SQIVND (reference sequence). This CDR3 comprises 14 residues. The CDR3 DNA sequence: TGTGCCAGTAGTGCGGGGCATTCCATTTATGGCTACACCTTC. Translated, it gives CASSAGHSIYGYTF. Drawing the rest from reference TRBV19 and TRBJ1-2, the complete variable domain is DGGITQSPKYLFRKEGQNVTLSCEQNLNHDAMYWYRQDPGQGLRLIYYSQIVNDFQKGDIAEGYSVSREKKESFPLTVTSAQKNPTAFYLCASSAGHSIYGYTFGSGTRLTVV.

The CDR3 coding sequence is TGTGCCAGCAGCTTAGTAGGGGGAGTCCGAGAGACCCAGTACTTC. It specifies CASSLVGGVRETQYF. V is TRBV7-6 and J is TRBJ2-5, with a weak D call TRBD1 (6 bases). The CDR3 has 15 residues. Germline loops: CDR1 SGHVS, CDR2 FNYEAQ. V was trimmed by 1 base and J by 4 bases, leaving 13 bases between them.

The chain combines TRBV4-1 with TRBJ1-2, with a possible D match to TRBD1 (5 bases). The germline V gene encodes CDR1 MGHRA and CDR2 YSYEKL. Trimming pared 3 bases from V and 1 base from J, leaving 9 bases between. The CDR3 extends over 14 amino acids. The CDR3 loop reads CASSHEDSNYGYTF. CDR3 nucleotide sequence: TGCGCCAGCAGCCATGAAGACAGTAACTATGGCTACACCTTC.

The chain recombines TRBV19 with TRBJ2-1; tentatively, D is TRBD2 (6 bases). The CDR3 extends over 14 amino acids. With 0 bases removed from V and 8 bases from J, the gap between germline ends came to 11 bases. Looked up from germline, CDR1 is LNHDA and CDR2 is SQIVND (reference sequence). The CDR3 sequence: CASSIDGGAYEQFF. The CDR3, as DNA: TGTGCCAGTAGTATAGACGGCGGGGCCTATGAGCAGTTCTTC.

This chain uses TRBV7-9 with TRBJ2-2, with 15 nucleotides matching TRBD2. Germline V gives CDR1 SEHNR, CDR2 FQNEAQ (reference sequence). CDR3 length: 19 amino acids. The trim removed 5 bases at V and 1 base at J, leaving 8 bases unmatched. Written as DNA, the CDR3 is TGTGCCAGCAGCCAATCTCCGGGACTAGCGGGGGGGAACACCGGGGAGCTGTTTTTT. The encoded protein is CASSQSPGLAGGNTGELFF.

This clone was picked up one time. In DNA form, the CDR3 reads TGTGCCAGCAGCGTTAGTTATAAGGGACAGTTCGAGCAGTACTTC. As protein: CASSVSYKGQFEQYF. This chain joins TRBV9 and TRBJ2-7, with TRBD1 matching 7 bases. The J segment lost 6 bases and the V segment lost 2 bases, leaving 11 bases of the junction unmatched. CDR3 length: 15 amino acids. Germline V lookup: CDR1 SGDLS, CDR2 YYNGEE.

As DNA, the CDR3 is TGTGCCAGCAGCTTAGAGACAGCGCCTTTTGGCTACACCTTC. This sequence encodes CASSLETAPFGYTF. The V gene is TRBV7-9, the J gene TRBJ1-2, with D possibly being TRBD1 (5 bases). With 1 base removed from V and 7 bases from J, the gap between germline ends came to 13 bases. The CDR3 covers 14 residues. CDR1 and CDR2 from the germline V gene are SEHNR and FQNEAQ (reference sequence).

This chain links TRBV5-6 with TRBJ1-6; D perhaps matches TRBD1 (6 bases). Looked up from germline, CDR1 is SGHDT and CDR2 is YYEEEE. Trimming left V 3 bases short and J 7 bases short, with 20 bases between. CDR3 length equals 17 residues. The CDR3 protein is CASSSQVTRGNNSPLHF. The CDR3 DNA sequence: TGTGCCAGCAGCTCCCAGGTTACCAGGGGCAACAATTCACCCCTCCACTTT.

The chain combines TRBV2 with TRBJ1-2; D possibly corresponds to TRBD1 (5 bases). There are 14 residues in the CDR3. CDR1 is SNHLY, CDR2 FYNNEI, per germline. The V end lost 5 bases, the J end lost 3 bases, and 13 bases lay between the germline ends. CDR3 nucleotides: TGTGCCAGCAGTCCCGACAGATTCGACTATGGCTACACCTTC. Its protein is CASSPDRFDYGYTF.

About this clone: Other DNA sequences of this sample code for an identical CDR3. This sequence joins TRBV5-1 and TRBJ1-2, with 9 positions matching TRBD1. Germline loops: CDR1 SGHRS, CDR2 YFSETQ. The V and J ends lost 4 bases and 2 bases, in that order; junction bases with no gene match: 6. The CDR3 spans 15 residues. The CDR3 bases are TGCGCCAGCAGCCTCACCGGGACAGGGAACTATGGCTACACCTTC. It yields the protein CASSLTGTGNYGYTF.

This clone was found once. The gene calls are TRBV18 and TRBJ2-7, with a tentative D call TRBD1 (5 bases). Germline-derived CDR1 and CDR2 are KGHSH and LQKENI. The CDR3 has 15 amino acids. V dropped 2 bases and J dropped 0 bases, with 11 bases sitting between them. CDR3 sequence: CASSPETDSSYEQYF. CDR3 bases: TGTGCCAGCTCACCAGAGACCGACAGCTCCTACGAGCAGTACTTC.

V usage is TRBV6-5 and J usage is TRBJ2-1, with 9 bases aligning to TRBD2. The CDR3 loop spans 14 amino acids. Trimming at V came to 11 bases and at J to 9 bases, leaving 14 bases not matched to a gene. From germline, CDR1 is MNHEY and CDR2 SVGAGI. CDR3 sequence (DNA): TGTGCCTCCGACGCGGGGGGGCAGTTTGGTGAGCAGTTCTTC. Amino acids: CASDAGGQFGEQFF.

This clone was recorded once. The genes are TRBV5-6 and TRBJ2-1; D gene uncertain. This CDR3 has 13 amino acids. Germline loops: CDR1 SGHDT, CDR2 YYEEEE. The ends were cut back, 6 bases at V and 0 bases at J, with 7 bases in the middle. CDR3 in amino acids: CASTPGSYNEQFF. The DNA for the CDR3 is TGTGCCAGCACCCCCGGCTCCTACAATGAGCAGTTCTTC.

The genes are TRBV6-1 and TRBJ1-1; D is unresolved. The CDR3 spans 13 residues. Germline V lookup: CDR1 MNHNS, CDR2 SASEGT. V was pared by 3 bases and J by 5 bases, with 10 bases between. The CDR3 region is CASSERRETEAFF. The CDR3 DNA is TGTGCCAGCAGTGAGAGGAGAGAGACTGAAGCTTTCTTT.

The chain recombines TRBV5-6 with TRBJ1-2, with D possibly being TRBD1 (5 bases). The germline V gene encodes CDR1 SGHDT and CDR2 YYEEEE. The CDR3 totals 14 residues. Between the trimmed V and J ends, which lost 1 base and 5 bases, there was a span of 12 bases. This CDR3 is CASSLNLSGYGYTF. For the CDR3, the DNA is TGTGCCAGCAGCTTGAATTTGTCAGGGTATGGCTACACCTTC.

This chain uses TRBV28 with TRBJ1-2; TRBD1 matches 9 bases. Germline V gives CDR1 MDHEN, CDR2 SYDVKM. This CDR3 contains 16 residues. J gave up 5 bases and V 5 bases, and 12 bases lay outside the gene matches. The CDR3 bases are TGTGCCAGCAGTGGTGCACAGGGGGCGTCCCGTTATGGCTACACCTTC. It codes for CASSGAQGASRYGYTF.

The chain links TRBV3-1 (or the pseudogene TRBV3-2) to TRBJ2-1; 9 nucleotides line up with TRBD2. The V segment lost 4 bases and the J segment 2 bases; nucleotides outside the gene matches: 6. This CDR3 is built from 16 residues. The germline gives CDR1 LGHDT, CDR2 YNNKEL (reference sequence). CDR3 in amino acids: CASSPWTSATYNEQFF. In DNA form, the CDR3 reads TGTGCCAGCAGCCCCTGGACTAGCGCAACCTACAATGAGCAGTTCTTC.